This T cell receptor (beta chain) originates from a study of glioma-infiltrating T cells after dendritic cell vaccination. At the level of the study: Dendritic cell vaccination trial patients had either newly diagnosed or recurrent glioblastoma. At biweekly intervals, patients got three intradermal dendritic cell vaccine injections.

Germline CDR1 and CDR2: MNHEY and SVGAGI. The V end was cut by 4 bases, the J end by 2 bases, with 11 bases between. This CDR3 has 14 residues. Noted time point: after dendritic cell vaccination, including at tumor progression/relapse. Assay: immunoSEQ multiplex PCR; the TCRdb copy retains only in-frame clones and omits some. The table includes approximately 50,000 clones, about 88% detected once. A remark on this clone: Antigen specificity is unknown.

Study-wide results and limits: Few patients contributed both blood and tumor specimens.

The rearrangement links TRBV6-5 to TRBJ1-1; the D gene is possibly TRBD1 (6 bases). The sequences come from blood, collected after dendritic cell vaccination. The clonotype was recovered from a human donor with glioblastoma. CDR3 region: CASSSTGPNTEAFF. CDR3 coding DNA: TGTGCCAGCAGTTCCACAGGGCCCAACACTGAAGCTTTCTTT.